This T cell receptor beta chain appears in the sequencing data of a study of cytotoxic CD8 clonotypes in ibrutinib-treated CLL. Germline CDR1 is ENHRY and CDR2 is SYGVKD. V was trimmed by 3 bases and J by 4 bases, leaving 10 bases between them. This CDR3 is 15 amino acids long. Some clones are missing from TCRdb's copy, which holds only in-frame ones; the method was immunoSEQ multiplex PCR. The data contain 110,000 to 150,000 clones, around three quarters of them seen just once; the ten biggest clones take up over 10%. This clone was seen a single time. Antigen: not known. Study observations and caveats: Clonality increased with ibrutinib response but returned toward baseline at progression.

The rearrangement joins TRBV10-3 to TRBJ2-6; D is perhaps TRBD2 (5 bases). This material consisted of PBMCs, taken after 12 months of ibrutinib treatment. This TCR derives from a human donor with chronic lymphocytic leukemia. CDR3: CAISDGVSGANVLTF. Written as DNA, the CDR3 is TGTGCCATCAGTGACGGGGTCTCCGGGGCCAACGTCCTGACTTTC.